This TCR beta chain was captured by sequencing in a study of early T cells in non-severe SARS-CoV-2 infection. The trim removed 6 bases at V and 5 bases at J, leaving 5 bases unmatched. Germline V lookup: CDR1 DFQATT, CDR2 SNEGSKA (reference sequence). The CDR3 has 12 residues. One entry per CDR3 protein results from TCRdb running MiXCR on the 5' RACE reads. Among about 46,000 distinct CDR3 sequences listed, 5% to 6.5% were seen once. This clonotype was detected many times. The TCR comes from an adult who was a healthcare worker with PCR-confirmed SARS-CoV-2 infection or an uninfected control (not recorded which). The J gene is TRBJ1-1, the V gene TRBV20-1, with TRBD1 identical over 8 bases. Sequenced material: whole blood, taken at baseline. DNA of the CDR3: TGCAGTGCCAGGGGGCGCGGGACTGAAGCTTTCTTT. Amino acids: CSARGRGTEAFF.